One T cell receptor (beta chain) is described in this entry. Which antigen it targets is not known. Base qualities are missing; no much larger clone stands one base away. The sample belongs to a study of blood T cell repertoires in COVID-19 (dated by TCRdb to 2020 to 2021). Notes on the research overall: Collaborator samples came from the United States, Italy and Spain and covered acute and convalescent phases of COVID-19. The material from the prospective study consisted of cDNA or gDNA derived from T cells, B-cell-depleted T cells, or PBMCs. HLA class I and class II types, where available, came from metadata supplied by the sample provider rather than from assay-based typing. The sample metadata nearly always contained a de-identified subject ID, COVID-19 status, age in years and sex. The repertoires were released in a freely available public database intended as a resource for research on the immune response to SARS-CoV-2. Samples came from the ongoing ImmuneRACE study (first 160 participants) plus 1,254 subjects from 6 global collaborators. The dataset comprised deeply sampled blood TCRbeta repertoires from subjects exposed to, actively infected with, or recovered from COVID-19. Study-level results and caveats: The quantity of clinical and demographic metadata differed by source and by participant and was supplied without curation.

The germline V gene provides CDR1 SQVTM and CDR2 ANQGSEA. From the cysteine through the phenylalanine, the CDR3 covers 12 amino acids. The kept DNA is CDR3 alone, 36 bases in frame from the first base. V loses 4 bases, J loses 6 bases, and the germline ends lie 12 bases apart. Each collaborating institution followed its own protocols to collect whole blood in K2EDTA tubes. For TCRbeta analysis, collaborator samples were shipped as frozen whole blood, as isolated PBMCs, or as DNA extracted from either sample type. The immunoSEQ Assay, a bias-controlled multiplex PCR, was used to amplify TCRbeta CDR3 regions from genomic DNA. Per the authors' processing: Within the assay, amplification of reference gene primers was used to estimate how many nucleated cells each sample contained. To quantify the absolute abundance of each unique TCRbeta CDR3 rearrangement, sequence reads were collapsed and filtered. Productive Simpson clonality was computed per sample as the square root of Simpson's diversity index over productive rearrangements. Drawn from immuneACCESS, this table holds only the in-frame rearrangements with V and J called that TCRdb kept. Clones are partly lost; checked studies trace under half to an unresolved V gene and leave the rest unexplained. V and J calls and clone size are those listed in that table; D and trimming were worked out from the DNA. In all, the sample holds 150,000 or so clones, and about four fifths of those were seen once. Clones ranked in the top ten supply around 28% of the sample.

The specimen sequenced was peripheral blood. The source of this sequence is a woman between 55 and 75 years old with acute or convalescent COVID-19. The rearranged segments are TRBV29-1 and TRBJ1-1; the D region possibly corresponds to TRBD1 (5 bases align). CDR3 loop: CSVANGGAEAFF. The DNA sequence reads TGCAGCGTTGCGAATGGGGGGGCTGAAGCTTTCTTT.